Following are 11 T cell receptor beta chains from one sample sequenced in a study of blood T cell repertoires in COVID-19 (dated by TCRdb to the early 2020s). The library was produced with the immunoSEQ multiplex PCR assay. Imported from immuneACCESS, the table was reduced by TCRdb to in-frame sequences with V and J called. These copies leave out some clones; in studies compared against another copy, an unresolved V gene accounts for under half, and the cause of the remainder is not known. This sample has around 280,000 clones in its table, and 86% of those were observed once. The top ten constitute about 1.9% of the sample. Sample: peripheral blood. These receptors were collected from a woman aged 25 to 45 who had recovered from COVID-19.

This chain uses TRBV5-1 with TRBJ1-4, with 9 nucleotides matching TRBD1. The CDR3 covers 16 residues. Germline trimming cut 4 bases from V and 3 bases from J; bases unmatched to any gene: 7. Germline V gives CDR1 SGHRS, CDR2 YFSETQ. CDR3 loop: CASSRRTGEANEKLFF. In nucleotides, the CDR3 is TGCGCCAGCAGCCGACGGACAGGGGAGGCTAATGAAAAACTGTTTTTT.

V usage is TRBV18 and J usage is TRBJ2-5; 9 positions match TRBD1. Germline trimming cut 5 bases from V and 5 bases from J; bases unmatched to any gene: 9. Germline CDR1 KGHSH, CDR2 LQKENI. The CDR3 consists of 15 residues. The CDR3 region is CASSKVTGGIETQYF. The DNA of the CDR3 is TGTGCCAGCTCAAAAGTCACAGGGGGCATCGAGACCCAGTACTTC.

J is TRBJ2-1 and V is TRBV24-1; tentative D call: TRBD2 (5 bases). The CDR3 is made up of 14 amino acids. Germline CDR1 reads KGHDR; CDR2 reads SFDVKD. Trimming cost V 4 bases and J 0 bases, with 6 bases left between them. The CDR3 DNA reads TGTGCCACCAGTGACACTAGCTCCTACAATGAGCAGTTCTTC. Translation: CATSDTSSYNEQFF.

The chain couples TRBV25-1 to TRBJ1-1; no reliable D call. The CDR3 sequence is 13 residues long. The germline V gene has CDR1 MGHDK and CDR2 SYGVNS. The V gene lost 4 bases and the J gene lost 0 bases, with 6 bases spanning the gap. In nucleotides, the CDR3 is TGTGCCAGCAGTGGTCTAATGAACACTGAAGCTTTCTTT. Its translation: CASSGLMNTEAFF.

The chain recombines TRBV7-2 with TRBJ2-2; TRBD1 agrees at 7 bases. In germline, CDR1 is SGHTA, CDR2 FQGNSA. This CDR3 is built from 15 residues. V was pared by 3 bases and J by 4 bases, with 5 bases of the junction left unmatched. Written as DNA, the CDR3 is TGTGCCAGCAGCTTCGACAGGGTGGCCACCGGGGAGCTGTTTTTT. Encoded protein: CASSFDRVATGELFF.

This clone has only a few counts. J is TRBJ2-7 and V is TRBV5-4, with D maybe TRBD2 (5 bases). The CDR3 consists of 13 residues. CDR1 and CDR2 (germline): SGHNT, YYREEE (reference sequence). V gave up 4 bases and J gave up 6 bases, with 14 bases separating them. The CDR3, as DNA: TGTGCCAGCAGCACTGACTACACGGGCGAGCAGTACTTC. Translated: CASSTDYTGEQYF.

The chain recombines TRBV5-4 with TRBJ1-1; 9 bases match TRBD1. The germline CDR1 and CDR2 sequences are SGHNT and YYREEE (reference sequence). Losses at the gene ends were 4 bases for V and 5 bases for J; bases not matched to a gene: 9. CDR3 length equals 15 residues. The CDR3 bases are TGTGCCAGCAGCCCCGCGGGACAGGGACGGACTGAAGCTTTCTTT. It is translated as CASSPAGQGRTEAFF.

The chain combines TRBV25-1 with TRBJ2-5, with 11 bases matching TRBD2. The CDR3 sequence is 17 residues long. Germline V gene sequence: CDR1 MGHDK, CDR2 SYGVNS. Unmatched junction bases numbered 10, after V lost 2 bases and J lost 5 bases. CDR3 coding DNA: TGTGCCAGCAGTGAACTAGCGGGAGGCGTAGCCGGGGAGACCCAGTACTTC. Residues: CASSELAGGVAGETQYF.

V usage is TRBV2 and J usage is TRBJ2-6, with D hard to call. Germline CDR1 SNHLY, CDR2 FYNNEI. This CDR3 comprises 14 residues. V was pared by 6 bases and J by 0 bases, with 6 bases between. The CDR3 DNA reads as TGTGCCAGCAGGTACAGCTCTGGGGCCAACGTCCTGACTTTC. Protein sequence: CASRYSSGANVLTF.

The chain carries TRBV24-1 and TRBJ1-2, with 10 nucleotides matching TRBD1. The V and J ends lost 12 bases and 7 bases, in that order; junction bases with no gene match: 10. This CDR3 is built from 13 residues. Germline-derived CDR1 and CDR2 are KGHDR and SFDVKD. The CDR3 bases are TGTGCCCCAAGGGACAGGGGCTTCTCTGGCTACACCTTC. Translation gives CAPRDRGFSGYTF.

This sequence joins TRBV7-2 and TRBJ1-2; the match to TRBD1 covers 8 bases. The CDR3 is 15 residues long. In germline, CDR1 is SGHTA, CDR2 FQGNSA. Losses at the gene ends were 5 bases for V and 4 bases for J; bases not matched to a gene: 9. DNA of the CDR3: TGTGCCAGCAGCCCCCGACAGGGGATTATCTATGGCTACACCTTC. It translates to CASSPRQGIIYGYTF.